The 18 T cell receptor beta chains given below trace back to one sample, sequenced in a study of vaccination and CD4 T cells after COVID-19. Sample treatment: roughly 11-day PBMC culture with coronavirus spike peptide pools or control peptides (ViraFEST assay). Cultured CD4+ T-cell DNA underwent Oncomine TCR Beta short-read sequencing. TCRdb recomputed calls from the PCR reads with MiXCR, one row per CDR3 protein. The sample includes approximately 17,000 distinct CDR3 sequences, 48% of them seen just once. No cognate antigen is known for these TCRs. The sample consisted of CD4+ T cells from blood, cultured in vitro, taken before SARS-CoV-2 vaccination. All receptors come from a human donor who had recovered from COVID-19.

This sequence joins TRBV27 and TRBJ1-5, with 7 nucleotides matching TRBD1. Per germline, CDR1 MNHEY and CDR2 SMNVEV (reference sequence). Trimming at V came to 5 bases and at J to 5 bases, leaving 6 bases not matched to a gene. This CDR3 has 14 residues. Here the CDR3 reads CASSPQGFHQPQHF. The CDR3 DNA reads TGTGCCAGCAGTCCACAGGGGTTTCATCAGCCCCAGCATTTT.

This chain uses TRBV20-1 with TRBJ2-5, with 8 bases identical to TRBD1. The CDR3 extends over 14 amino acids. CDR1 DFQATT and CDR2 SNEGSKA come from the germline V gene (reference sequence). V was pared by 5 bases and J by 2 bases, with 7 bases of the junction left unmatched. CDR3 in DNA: TGCAGTGCTCCCCGACAGGGGCTTCAAGAGACCCAGTACTTC. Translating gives CSAPRQGLQETQYF.

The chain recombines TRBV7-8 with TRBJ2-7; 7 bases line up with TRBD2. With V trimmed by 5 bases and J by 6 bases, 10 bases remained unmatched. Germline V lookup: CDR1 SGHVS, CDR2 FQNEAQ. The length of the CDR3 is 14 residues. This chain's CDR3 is CASSHGGSSPEQYF. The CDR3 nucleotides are TGTGCCAGCAGCCACGGGGGGTCCTCTCCCGAGCAGTACTTC.

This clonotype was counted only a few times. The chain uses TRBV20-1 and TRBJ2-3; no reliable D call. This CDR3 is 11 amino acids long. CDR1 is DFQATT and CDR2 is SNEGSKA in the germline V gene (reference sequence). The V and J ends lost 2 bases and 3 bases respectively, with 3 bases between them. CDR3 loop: CSARITDTQYF. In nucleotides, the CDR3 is TGCAGTGCTAGAATAACAGATACGCAGTATTTT.

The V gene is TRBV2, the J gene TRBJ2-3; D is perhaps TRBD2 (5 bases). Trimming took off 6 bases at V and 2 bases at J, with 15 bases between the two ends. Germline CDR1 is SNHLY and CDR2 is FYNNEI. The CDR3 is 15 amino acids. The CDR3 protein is CASSPGFSPTDTQYF. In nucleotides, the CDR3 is TGTGCCAGCAGCCCGGGATTTTCCCCCACAGATACGCAGTATTTT.

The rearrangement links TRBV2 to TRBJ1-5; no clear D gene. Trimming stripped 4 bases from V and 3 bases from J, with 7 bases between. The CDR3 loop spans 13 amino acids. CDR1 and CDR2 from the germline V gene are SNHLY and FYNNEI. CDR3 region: CASSGRSNQPQHF. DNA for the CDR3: TGTGCCAGCAGTGGCAGGTCCAATCAGCCCCAGCATTTT.

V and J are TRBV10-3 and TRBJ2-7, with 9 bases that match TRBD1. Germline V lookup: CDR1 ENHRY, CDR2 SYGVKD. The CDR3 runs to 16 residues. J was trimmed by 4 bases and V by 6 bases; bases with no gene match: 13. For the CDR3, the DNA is TGTGCCATCAGCCCAAGTACAGGGGGCGGTTTGTACGAGCAGTACTTC. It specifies CAISPSTGGGLYEQYF.

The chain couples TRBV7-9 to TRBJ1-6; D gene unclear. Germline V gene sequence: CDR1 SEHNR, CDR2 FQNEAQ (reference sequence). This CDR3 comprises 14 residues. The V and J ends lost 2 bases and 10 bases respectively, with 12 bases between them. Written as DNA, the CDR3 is TGTGCCAGCAGCTTATGGGCGCGCGGCTCACCCCTCCACTTT. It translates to CASSLWARGSPLHF.

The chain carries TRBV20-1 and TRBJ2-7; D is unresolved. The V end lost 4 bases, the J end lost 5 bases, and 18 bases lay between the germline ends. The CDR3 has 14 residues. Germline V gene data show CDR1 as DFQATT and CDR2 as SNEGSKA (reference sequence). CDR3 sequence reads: CSAKVRTALDEQYF. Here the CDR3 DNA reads TGCAGTGCTAAAGTAAGGACCGCTTTGGACGAGCAGTACTTC.

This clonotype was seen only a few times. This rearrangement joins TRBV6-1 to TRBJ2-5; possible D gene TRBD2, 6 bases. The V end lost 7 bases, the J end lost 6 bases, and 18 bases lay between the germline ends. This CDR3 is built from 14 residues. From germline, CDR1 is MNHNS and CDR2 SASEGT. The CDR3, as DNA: TGTGCCAGCACCCGGGACTCTTCTGGGAAGACCCAGTACTTC. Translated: CASTRDSSGKTQYF.

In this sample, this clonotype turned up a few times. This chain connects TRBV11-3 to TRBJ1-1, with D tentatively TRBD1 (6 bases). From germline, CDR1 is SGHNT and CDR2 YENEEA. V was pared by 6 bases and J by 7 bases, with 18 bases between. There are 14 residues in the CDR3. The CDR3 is CASSQGGEGFEAFF. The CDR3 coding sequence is TGTGCCAGCAGTCAAGGGGGGGAGGGGTTTGAAGCTTTCTTT.

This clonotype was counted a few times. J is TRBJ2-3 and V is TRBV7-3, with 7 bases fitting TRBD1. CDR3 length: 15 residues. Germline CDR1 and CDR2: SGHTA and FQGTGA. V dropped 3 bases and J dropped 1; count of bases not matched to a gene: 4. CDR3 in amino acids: CASSFTTGGTDTQYF. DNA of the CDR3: TGTGCCAGCAGCTTTACCACAGGGGGCACAGATACGCAGTATTTT.

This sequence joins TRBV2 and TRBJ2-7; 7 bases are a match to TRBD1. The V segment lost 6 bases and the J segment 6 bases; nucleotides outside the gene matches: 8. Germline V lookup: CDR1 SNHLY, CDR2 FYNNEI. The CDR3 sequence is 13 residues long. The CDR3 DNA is TGTGCCAGCAGCCGCGACAGGGAAGTCGAGCAGTACTTC. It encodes CASSRDREVEQYF.

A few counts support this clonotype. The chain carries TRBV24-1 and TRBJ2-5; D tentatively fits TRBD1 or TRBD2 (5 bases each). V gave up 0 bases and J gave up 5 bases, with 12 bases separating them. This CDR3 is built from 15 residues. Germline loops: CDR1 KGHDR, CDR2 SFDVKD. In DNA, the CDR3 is TGTGCCACCAGTGATTTGGCTCCCAGGGACGAGACCCAGTACTTC. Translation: CATSDLAPRDETQYF.

The DNA for the CDR3 is TGTGCCAGCAGTTACCAGCGTTATCAGCCCCAGCATTTT. Amino acids: CASSYQRYQPQHF. The rearrangement uses TRBV6-2 or TRBV6-3 and TRBJ1-5; no reliable D call. V lost 2 bases and J lost 5, with 7 bases in between. The CDR3 loop spans 13 amino acids. Germline values: CDR1 MNHEY, CDR2 SVGEGT.

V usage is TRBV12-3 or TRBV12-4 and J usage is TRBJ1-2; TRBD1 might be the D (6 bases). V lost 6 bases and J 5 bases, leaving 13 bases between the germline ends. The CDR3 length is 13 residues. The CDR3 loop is CASRTGTQYGYTF. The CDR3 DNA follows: TGTGCCAGCAGGACAGGCACCCAGTATGGCTACACCTTC.

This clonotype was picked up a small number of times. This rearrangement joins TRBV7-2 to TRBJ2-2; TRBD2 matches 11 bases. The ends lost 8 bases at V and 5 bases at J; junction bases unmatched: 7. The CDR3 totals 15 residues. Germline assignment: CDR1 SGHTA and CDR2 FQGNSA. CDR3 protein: CASGLTSGVTGELFF. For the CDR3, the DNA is TGTGCCAGCGGACTGACTAGCGGGGTTACCGGGGAGCTGTTTTTT.

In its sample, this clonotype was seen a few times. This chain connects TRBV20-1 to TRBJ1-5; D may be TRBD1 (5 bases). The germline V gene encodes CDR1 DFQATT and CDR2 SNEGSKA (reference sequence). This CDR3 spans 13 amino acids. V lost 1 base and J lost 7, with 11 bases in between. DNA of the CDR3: TGCAGTGCTAGAGTTGGGGGTGCGCAGCCCCAGCATTTT. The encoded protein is CSARVGGAQPQHF.